This T cell receptor (beta chain) comes out of a study of T cell responses to AZD1222 COVID-19 vaccine (dated by TCRdb to 2020 to 2023). For context, the study as a whole: AZD1222 recipients whose second dose came at about 4 weeks and those whose second dose came at about 12 weeks were combined into one group, since spike-specific TCR depth and breadth did not differ between the two schedules. TCR sequencing was performed for more than 230 trial participants, of whom 200 to 220 were given two doses of AZD1222 and about 25 were given two doses of MenACWY control vaccine. Trial participants were enrolled by age into subgroups of 18-55, 56-69 and 70-plus years, and 148, 28 and 57 TCR-sequenced participants, respectively, were included in these subgroups. What the work shows at the level of the full study, not this receptor alone: After two AZD1222 doses, both the breadth and the depth of spike-specific TCRs were significantly higher than at day 0 and than in MenACWY recipients. Conclusions about previously exposed vaccinees are limited, since just 5 to 7 AZD1222 recipients were seropositive for SARS-CoV-2 at baseline. Because no day 14 peak-response samples were available, the repertoires could be characterized only after the peak T cell response. Most participants were white British and females outnumbered males, and the authors suggested that clonal diversity may have been underestimated. The 56-69-year group was small, and its depth increase did not reach significance, likely because of low power. Reportedly, almost half of the unique spike-specific TCRs recognized epitopes lying outside the regions that are mutated in the B.1.351 and B.1.1.7 variants. Vaccine-associated CD4 TCRs spanned the whole spike protein, with dominant responses in regions 160-218 and 743-854.

The CDR3 spans 12 residues, from the cysteine through the phenylalanine. CDR3 DNA is the only sequence kept; it has 36 bases, read in frame from the first base. Trimming removed 3 bases from V and 4 bases from J, leaving 6 bases between the germline ends. CDR1 LNHDA and CDR2 SQIVND were looked up in the germline V gene (reference sequence). What the time point label conveys for this sample: baseline before first vaccination. The vaccinee samples were drawn from two UK trials, COV001 and COV002, one of which was a single-blind randomized controlled phase 2/3 trial testing AZD1222 (ChAdOx1 nCoV-19) in healthy adults. Trial participant PBMC samples were collected at day 0 and day 28 after the second dose for TCRbeta chain sequencing. The CDR3 regions of human TCRbeta chains were analyzed by immunosequencing. The authors processed their data as follows. TCRs in the repertoires were matched against a reference library of SARS-CoV-2-specific TCRs that had been generated with the MIRA antigen-specificity platform. Breadth was defined as the fraction of unique TCRs that were SARS-CoV-2-associated, and depth was defined as the fraction of total T cells that were SARS-CoV-2-associated. Using the MIRA data, each spike-specific TCR was assigned both to the spike region to which the TCR was reactive and to a CD4 or CD8 class. Log10-transformed breadth and depth values were compared by one-way ANOVA with Sidak's multiple comparisons tests. TCRdb's version of the immuneACCESS table is confined to in-frame rearrangements and falls short of the full clone set. An unresolved V gene accounts for under half of the shortfall where checked; the remainder is of unknown origin. For V, J and clone size, that table is used; D and trimming come from the DNA. This sample holds around 120,000 clones; roughly 90% were observed only once. Less than 4% of the sample rests with the top ten.

Turning to this clone: Its cognate antigen has yet to be identified. The sample holds no much larger clone one base away, and base qualities are not on file.

Sequenced here: peripheral blood, sampled on day 0 of AZD1222 vaccination. This receptor chain uses TRBV19 and TRBJ1-2; the D gene lacks a confident call. The clonotype originates from an adult in good health. The CDR3 protein sequence reads: CASSMPVYGYTF. The DNA sequence follows: TGTGCCAGTAGTATGCCAGTCTATGGCTACACCTTC.